A selection of T cell receptor beta chains follows, all from one sample in a study of blood T cell repertoires in COVID-19. Clones were sequenced by immunoSEQ multiplex PCR, and TCRdb holds only the in-frame ones, with some missing. The sample has 15,000 to 20,000 clones; around 82% are singletons. Sequencing was performed on peripheral blood. These receptors all come from a man older than 75 with active COVID-19. Both conserved end residues are part of each CDR3. The order of the fields is clone size, V gene, J gene, D gene, CDR3 protein, CDR3 DNA. The D gene is left open where the match is weak. Clone size is stated in some rows and not others, as once, few, many or a class when expanded.

-	TRBV6-5	TRBJ2-1	TRBD2	CASSTLAGGNNEQFF	TGTGCCAGCAGTACCCTAGCGGGAGGTAATAATGAGCAGTTCTTC
few	TRBV6-5	TRBJ2-7	-	CASSYSRLNYEQYF	TGTGCCAGCAGTTACTCGAGACTGAACTACGAGCAGTACTTC
-	TRBV11-2	TRBJ2-7	-	CASSAQILGDYEQYF	TGTGCCAGCAGCGCTCAGATCTTAGGGGACTACGAGCAGTACTTC
-	TRBV6-2/TRBV6-3	TRBJ2-7	TRBD2	CASSTLRTERGVVYEQYF	TGTGCCAGCAGTACCCTGAGGACGGAGCGGGGCGTAGTGTACGAGCAGTACTTC
-	TRBV27	TRBJ2-1	-	CASSLRDNEQFF	TGTGCCAGCAGTTTGAGGGACAATGAGCAGTTCTTC
-	TRBV7-2	TRBJ2-1	-	CASSLALDNEQFF	TGTGCCAGCAGCTTAGCTCTTGACAATGAGCAGTTCTTC
few	TRBV7-2	TRBJ1-5	-	CASSPSGLGGNQPQHF	TGTGCCAGCAGCCCCTCGGGTCTAGGGGGCAATCAGCCCCAGCATTTT
-	TRBV3-1/TRBV3-2	TRBJ1-2	TRBD1	CASSLAGQGYGYTF	TGTGCCAGCAGCCTCGCGGGACAGGGTTATGGCTACACCTTC
-	TRBV5-8	TRBJ1-5	-	CASSLVWEKEGQPQHF	TGTGCCAGCAGCTTGGTTTGGGAAAAGGAGGGACAGCCCCAGCATTTT
few	TRBV5-8	TRBJ1-6	-	CASSLKGGNSPLHF	TGTGCCAGCAGCTTGAAAGGGGGAAATTCACCCCTCCACTTT
-	TRBV9	TRBJ2-5	TRBD2	CASSVGLAGPIYQETQYF	TGTGCCAGCAGCGTAGGGTTAGCGGGCCCAATTTACCAAGAGACCCAGTACTTC
once	TRBV5-1	TRBJ2-7	-	CASRNSQGSNEQYF	TGCGCCAGCAGGAATTCCCAGGGTTCCAACGAGCAGTACTTC
-	TRBV7-8	TRBJ2-1	-	CASSLPGLYNEQFF	TGTGCCAGCAGCTTACCTGGACTATACAATGAGCAGTTCTTC
few	TRBV27	TRBJ2-5	TRBD1	CASSRTGTQETQYF	TGTGCCAGCAGCAGGACAGGGACTCAGGAGACCCAGTACTTC
-	TRBV3-1/TRBV3-2	TRBJ2-7	TRBD2	CASSRGLVGGTQYF	TGTGCCAGCAGCCGCGGACTAGTGGGAGGTACGCAGTACTTC
-	TRBV21-1	TRBJ2-3	-	CASSSTRTSGRGDTQYF	TGTGCCAGCAGTTCTACCCGGACTAGCGGGAGAGGAGATACGCAGTATTTT
-	TRBV2	TRBJ2-7	-	CASRTSYISYEQYF	TGTGCCAGCAGAACTAGCTACATCTCCTACGAGCAGTACTTC
-	TRBV5-1	TRBJ2-3	-	CASSLDNVGTDTQYF	TGCGCCAGCAGCCTCGACAATGTCGGCACAGATACGCAGTATTTT
once	TRBV7-9	TRBJ2-4	TRBD2	CASSFLGGGSGNKNIQYF	TGTGCCAGCAGCTTCTTGGGCGGGGGGAGCGGGAACAAAAACATTCAGTACTTC
once	TRBV28	TRBJ1-2	-	CASSSGQGNGYTF	TGTGCCAGCAGTTCGGGTCAGGGGAACGGCTACACCTTC
-	TRBV6-2/TRBV6-3	TRBJ2-2	-	CASSQLAAGTGELFF	TGTGCCAGCAGTCAGCTAGCTGCGGGTACCGGGGAGCTGTTTTTT
-	TRBV4-3	TRBJ2-5	TRBD2	CASSQELAVYQETQYF	TGCGCCAGCAGCCAAGAACTAGCGGTGTACCAAGAGACCCAGTACTTC
-	TRBV19	TRBJ1-6	-	CASKGITYNSPLHF	TGTGCCAGTAAGGGGATAACCTATAATTCACCCCTCCACTTT
few	TRBV28	TRBJ2-3	TRBD2	CASKASGTYTDTQYF	TGTGCCAGCAAAGCTAGCGGGACTTACACAGATACGCAGTATTTT
-	TRBV5-4	TRBJ2-7	-	CASSLPGLPSYEQYF	TGTGCCAGCAGCTTACCGGGACTGCCCTCCTACGAGCAGTACTTC
-	TRBV6-5	TRBJ2-1	TRBD2	CASTQLAGGYNEQFF	TGTGCCAGTACACAACTAGCGGGAGGGTACAATGAGCAGTTCTTC
-	TRBV7-2	TRBJ2-7	TRBD2	CASIPGGGTSLYEQYF	TGTGCCAGCATCCCCGGGGGGGGGACTAGTCTGTACGAGCAGTACTTC
-	TRBV3-1/TRBV3-2	TRBJ2-7	-	CASSQVPTEGTPYEQYF	TGTGCCAGCAGCCAAGTCCCCACCGAGGGTACTCCCTACGAGCAGTACTTC
-	TRBV18	TRBJ2-2	-	CASSPRANTGELFF	TGTGCCAGCTCACCTAGAGCCAACACCGGGGAGCTGTTTTTT
-	TRBV30	TRBJ1-2	-	CAWIPGHLLANYGYTF	TGTGCCTGGATCCCGGGACATCTTCTAGCTAACTATGGCTACACCTTC
-	TRBV11-1	TRBJ2-7	TRBD1	CASSPPDRGSYEQYF	TGTGCCAGCAGCCCCCCCGACAGGGGAAGCTACGAGCAGTACTTC
-	TRBV28	TRBJ2-1	TRBD2	CATTLARNEQFF	TGTGCCACCACACTAGCGCGCAATGAGCAGTTCTTC
-	TRBV25-1	TRBJ1-1	-	CASSEFQQGREAFF	TGTGCCAGCAGTGAATTCCAACAGGGCCGAGAAGCTTTCTTT
-	TRBV4-3	TRBJ2-2	-	CASSQEYGRRGVLFF	TGCGCCAGCAGCCAAGAGTATGGGCGCAGGGGGGTGCTGTTTTTT
few	TRBV6-2/TRBV6-3	TRBJ2-3	-	CASSYTTVPDTQYF	TGTGCCAGCAGTTATACTACTGTCCCAGATACGCAGTATTTT
-	TRBV10-2	TRBJ2-7	TRBD2	CASSEGLGNEQYF	TGCGCCAGCAGTGAGGGACTAGGAAACGAGCAGTACTTC
once	TRBV7-6	TRBJ2-5	TRBD2	CASTSGTSDRETQYF	TGTGCCAGCACGAGTGGGACTAGCGACAGGGAGACCCAGTACTTC
-	TRBV6-1	TRBJ1-6	-	CASSEWTGAPLHF	TGTGCCAGCAGTGAATGGACGGGGGCACCCCTCCACTTT
-	TRBV6-5	TRBJ2-7	TRBD2	CASRTSGRSDEQYF	TGTGCCAGCAGAACTAGCGGGAGGAGCGACGAGCAGTACTTC
-	TRBV10-3	TRBJ2-1	TRBD2	CAIRLGGSNEQFF	TGTGCCATCAGGCTAGGCGGGAGCAATGAGCAGTTCTTC